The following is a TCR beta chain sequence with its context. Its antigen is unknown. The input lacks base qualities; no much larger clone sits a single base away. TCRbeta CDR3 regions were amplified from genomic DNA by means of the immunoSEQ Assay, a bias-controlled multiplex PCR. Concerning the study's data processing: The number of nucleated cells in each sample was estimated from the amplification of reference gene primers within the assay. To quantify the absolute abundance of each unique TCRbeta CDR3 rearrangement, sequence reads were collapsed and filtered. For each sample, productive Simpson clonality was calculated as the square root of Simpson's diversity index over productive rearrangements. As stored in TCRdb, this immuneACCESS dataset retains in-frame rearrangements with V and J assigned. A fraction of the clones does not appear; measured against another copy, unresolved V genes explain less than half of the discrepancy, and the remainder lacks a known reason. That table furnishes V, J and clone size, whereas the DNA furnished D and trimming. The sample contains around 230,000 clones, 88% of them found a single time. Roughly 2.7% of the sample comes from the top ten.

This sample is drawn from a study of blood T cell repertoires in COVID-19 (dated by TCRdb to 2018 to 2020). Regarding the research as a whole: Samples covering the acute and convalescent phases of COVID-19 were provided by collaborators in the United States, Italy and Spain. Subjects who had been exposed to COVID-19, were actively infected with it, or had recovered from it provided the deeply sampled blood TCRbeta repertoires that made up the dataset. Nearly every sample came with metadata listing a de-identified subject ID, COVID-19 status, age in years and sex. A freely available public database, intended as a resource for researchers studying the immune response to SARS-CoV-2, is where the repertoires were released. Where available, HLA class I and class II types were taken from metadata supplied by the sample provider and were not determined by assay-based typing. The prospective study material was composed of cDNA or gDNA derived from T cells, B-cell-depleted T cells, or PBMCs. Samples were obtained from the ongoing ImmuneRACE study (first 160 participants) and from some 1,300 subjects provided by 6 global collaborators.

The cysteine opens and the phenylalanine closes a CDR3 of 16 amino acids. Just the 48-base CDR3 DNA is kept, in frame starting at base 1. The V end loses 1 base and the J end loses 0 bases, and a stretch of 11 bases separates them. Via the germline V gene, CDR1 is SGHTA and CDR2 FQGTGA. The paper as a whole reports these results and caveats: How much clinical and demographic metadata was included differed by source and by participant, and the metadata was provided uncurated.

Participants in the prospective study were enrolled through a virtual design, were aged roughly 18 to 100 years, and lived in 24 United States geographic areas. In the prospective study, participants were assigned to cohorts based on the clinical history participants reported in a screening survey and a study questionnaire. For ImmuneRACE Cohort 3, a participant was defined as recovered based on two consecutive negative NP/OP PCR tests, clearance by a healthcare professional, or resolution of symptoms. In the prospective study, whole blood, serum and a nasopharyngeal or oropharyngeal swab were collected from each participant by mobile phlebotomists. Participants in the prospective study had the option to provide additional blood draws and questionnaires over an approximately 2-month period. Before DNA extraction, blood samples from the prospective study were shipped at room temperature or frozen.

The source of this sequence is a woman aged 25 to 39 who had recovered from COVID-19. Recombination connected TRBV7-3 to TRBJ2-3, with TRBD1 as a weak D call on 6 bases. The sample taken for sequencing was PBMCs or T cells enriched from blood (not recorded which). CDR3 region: CASSLRGHSSTDTQYF. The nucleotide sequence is TGTGCCAGCAGCTTAAGGGGACACTCTAGCACAGATACGCAGTATTTT.